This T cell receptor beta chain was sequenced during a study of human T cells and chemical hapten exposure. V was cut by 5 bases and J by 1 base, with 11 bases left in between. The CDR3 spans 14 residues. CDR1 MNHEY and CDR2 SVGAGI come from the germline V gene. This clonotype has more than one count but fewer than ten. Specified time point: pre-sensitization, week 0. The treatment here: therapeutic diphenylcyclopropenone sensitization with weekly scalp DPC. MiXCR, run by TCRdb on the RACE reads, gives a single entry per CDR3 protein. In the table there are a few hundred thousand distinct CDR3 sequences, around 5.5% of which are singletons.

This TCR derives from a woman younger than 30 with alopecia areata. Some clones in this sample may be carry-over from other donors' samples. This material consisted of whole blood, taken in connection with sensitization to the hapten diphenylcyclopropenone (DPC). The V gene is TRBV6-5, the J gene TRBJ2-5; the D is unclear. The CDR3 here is CASSPMTAQETQYF. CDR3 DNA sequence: TGTGCCAGCAGTCCGATGACGGCCCAAGAGACCCAGTACTTC.